These 19 T cell receptor beta chains share one sample of origin, sequenced in a study of neurological immune-mediated disorders. TCRdb re-called the 5' RACE reads through MiXCR, storing one row per CDR3 protein. The sample has approximately 40,000 distinct CDR3 sequences, 3.8% seen once. The material sequenced was PBMCs. These receptors originate from a man aged 25 to 45 with multiple sclerosis.

This clonotype was found many times. The chain couples TRBV20-1 to TRBJ1-2, with a weak D call TRBD1 (5 bases). Per the germline V gene, CDR1 is DFQATT and CDR2 is SNEGSKA (reference sequence). V lost 6 bases and J lost 4, with 18 bases in between. There are 14 residues in the CDR3. This chain's CDR3 is CSAWSEGIRYGYTF. The CDR3 DNA follows: TGCAGTGCCTGGTCTGAGGGGATACGCTATGGCTACACCTTC.

This clonotype occurred many times. V and J are TRBV20-1 and TRBJ2-1; no definite D call. Germline-derived CDR1 and CDR2 are DFQATT and SNEGSKA (reference sequence). V lost 4 bases to trimming and J lost 0 bases, with 7 bases between them. The CDR3 contains 13 residues. The CDR3 DNA is TGCAGTGCTAAAGGGTCCTCCTACAATGAGCAGTTCTTC. The encoded protein is CSAKGSSYNEQFF.

The CDR3 protein is CSARRTGVEQDV. The CDR3 DNA follows: TGCAGTGCTAGACGGACAGGGGTAGAGCAGGACGTC. The rearrangement links TRBV20-1 to TRBJ2-7; 9 bases are a match to TRBD1. This CDR3 is 12 amino acids long. Germline CDR1 is DFQATT and CDR2 is SNEGSKA (reference sequence).

This clonotype appeared many times. This chain uses TRBV27 with TRBJ2-1; 7 bases align to TRBD1. V was pared by 6 bases and J by 13 bases, with 3 bases of the junction left unmatched. The length of the CDR3 is 10 residues. Germline V CDR1 and CDR2: MNHEY, SMNVEV (reference sequence). The CDR3 coding sequence is TGTGCCAGCAGCGGGACAGAACAGTTCTTC. It specifies CASSGTEQFF.

This clonotype was counted many times. The chain links TRBV25-1 to TRBJ1-5, with D possibly TRBD1 on 6 matching bases. Trimming removed 2 bases from V and 8 bases from J, with 13 bases in between. Germline V gene sequence: CDR1 MGHDK, CDR2 SYGVNS. CDR3 length equals 14 residues. CDR3 loop: CASSEPQGDKPQHF. The CDR3 bases are TGTGCCAGCAGTGAACCCCAAGGGGACAAGCCCCAGCATTTT.

At least ten counts were recorded for this clonotype. CDR3 loop: CATSEGGAGNQPQHF. CDR3 in DNA: TGTGCCACCAGTGAGGGGGGGGCTGGGAATCAGCCCCAGCATTTT. J is TRBJ1-5 and V is TRBV24-1; maybe TRBD1 (6 bases). V was shortened by 4 bases and J by 4 bases, with 13 bases between the two germline ends. The CDR3 is made up of 15 amino acids. Per germline, CDR1 KGHDR and CDR2 SFDVKD.

This clonotype has at least ten counts. The genes are TRBV5-1 and TRBJ2-2; D is uncertain. CDR1 SGHRS and CDR2 YFSETQ come from the germline V gene. The V end lost 0 bases, the J end lost 3 bases, and 12 bases lay between the germline ends. The CDR3 spans 16 residues. CDR3 amino acids: CASSLGAALDTGELFF. The CDR3 nucleotides are TGCGCCAGCAGCTTGGGGGCCGCGCTTGACACCGGGGAGCTGTTTTTT. The variable domain in full, completed from reference TRBV5-1 and TRBJ2-2, reads KAGVTQTPRYLIKTRGQQVTLSCSPISGHRSVSWYQQTPGQGLQFLFEYFSETQRNKGNFPGRFSGRQFSNSRSEMNVSTLELGDSALYLCASSLGAALDTGELFFGEGSRLTVL.

This clonotype was picked up a small number of times. The DNA for the CDR3 is TGCAGTGCCCGTATGGGGGGGTACTACAATGAGCAGTTCTTC. The encoded protein is CSARMGGYYNEQFF. J is TRBJ2-1 and V is TRBV20-1, with 7 bases fitting TRBD2. The CDR3 is 14 residues long. The V gene end was trimmed by 6 bases and the J gene end by 3 bases; junction bases not matched to a gene: 8. The V gene's germline CDR1 is DFQATT and CDR2 SNEGSKA (reference sequence).

This clonotype has a count of ten or more. V gene TRBV9 combines with J gene TRBJ1-5; D perhaps matches TRBD1 (5 bases). Germline CDR1 reads SGDLS; CDR2 reads YYNGEE. The CDR3 is 15 residues long. Trimming removed 4 bases from V and 7 bases from J, with 18 bases in between. The CDR3: CASSPYGNGAQPQHF. CDR3 coding DNA: TGTGCCAGCAGCCCGTACGGGAATGGGGCCCAGCCCCAGCATTTT.

This clonotype was seen at least ten times. V and J are TRBV11-3 and TRBJ2-1; D assignment may be TRBD1 or TRBD2 (7 bases each). This CDR3 is 16 amino acids long. CDR1 and CDR2 (germline): SGHNT, YENEEA. Trimming took 7 bases from V and 5 from J, leaving 21 bases between them. This chain's CDR3 is CASKRSRGGRHNEQFF. CDR3 bases: TGTGCCAGCAAAAGGAGCAGGGGGGGCCGCCACAATGAGCAGTTCTTC.

This clonotype was observed at least ten times. V is TRBV29-1 and J is TRBJ2-7, with 8 bases lining up with TRBD1. This CDR3 is built from 13 residues. Germline V CDR1 and CDR2: SQVTM, ANQGSEA. J was trimmed by 4 bases and V by 1 base; bases with no gene match: 3. CDR3 amino acids: CSVEGQGAYEQYF. CDR3 bases: TGCAGCGTTGAAGGGCAGGGGGCGTACGAGCAGTACTTC.

This clonotype came up many times. This chain connects TRBV11-2 to TRBJ1-2; no firm D call. The CDR3 sequence is 14 residues long. Looked up from germline, CDR1 is SGHAT and CDR2 is FQNNGV. V was clipped by 1 base and J by 2 bases, with 8 bases between them. This CDR3 is CASSLGVGNYGYTF. Written as DNA, the CDR3 is TGTGCCAGCAGCTTAGGGGTGGGAAACTATGGCTACACCTTC.

This clonotype came up many times. The V and J genes are TRBV15 and TRBJ2-7; D tentatively fits TRBD1 or TRBD2 (5 bases each). Germline V gene sequence: CDR1 LNHNV, CDR2 YYDKDF (reference sequence). The V end lost 3 bases, the J end lost 2 bases, and 11 bases lay between the germline ends. This CDR3 contains 14 residues. CDR3 bases: TGTGCCACCAGCAGCCGGGACGGAACCTACGAGCAGTACTTC. This gives the protein CATSSRDGTYEQYF.

At least ten counts were recorded for this clonotype. The chain links TRBV29-1 to TRBJ1-2; D not certain. The CDR3 loop spans 13 amino acids. Trimming shortened V by 3 bases and J by 4 bases, and 12 bases separated the two germline ends. Germline V gives CDR1 SQVTM, CDR2 ANQGSEA. The CDR3 bases are TGCAGCGTTGATGATCAGAGTCTCTATGGCTACACCTTC. It specifies CSVDDQSLYGYTF.

This clonotype came up many times. The V gene is TRBV6-5, the J gene TRBJ1-2; D gene ambiguous. The CDR3 has 13 amino acids. CDR1 is MNHEY and CDR2 is SVGAGI in the germline V gene. V was clipped by 0 bases and J by 5 bases, with 7 bases between them. CDR3 residues: CASSYSSSYGYTF. As DNA, the CDR3 is TGTGCCAGCAGTTACTCGAGCAGTTATGGCTACACCTTC.

The table lists this clonotype with many counts. The J gene is TRBJ1-1, the V gene TRBV7-2; TRBD1 is a possible D gene (5 bases). Trimming took 6 bases from V and 1 from J, leaving 9 bases between them. Germline-derived CDR1 and CDR2 are SGHTA and FQGNSA. This CDR3 has 13 amino acids. The CDR3 is CASRRQGNTEAFF. In DNA form, the CDR3 reads TGTGCCAGCAGGCGTCAGGGGAACACTGAAGCTTTCTTT.

This clonotype was seen ten or more times. The chain employs TRBV12-3 or TRBV12-4 and TRBJ1-4; TRBD1 is a possible D gene (6 bases). V shed 7 bases and J shed 5 bases, with 14 bases lying between them. The length of the CDR3 is 14 residues. CDR3 sequence (DNA): TGTGCCAGCACCTCCAGGGGACTGAATGAAAAACTGTTTTTT. Translation gives CASTSRGLNEKLFF.

This clonotype was detected many times. This sequence joins TRBV20-1 and TRBJ1-3, with TRBD1 identical over 9 bases. V shed 5 bases, J shed 4 bases, and the junction held 6 bases outside the gene matches. This CDR3 is 14 amino acids long. Looked up from germline, CDR1 is DFQATT and CDR2 is SNEGSKA (reference sequence). The CDR3 DNA reads as TGCAGTGCTCAGGACAGGGGAGGAGGAAACACCATATATTTT. Translated, it gives CSAQDRGGGNTIYF.

This clonotype was seen ten or more times. The rearrangement joins TRBV15 to TRBJ2-7, with D unclear. V was clipped by 0 bases and J by 5 bases, with 8 bases between them. Germline V gene lookup returns CDR1 LNHNV and CDR2 YYDKDF (reference sequence). The length of the CDR3 is 13 residues. As DNA, the CDR3 is TGTGCCACCAGCAGAGATTTGGGTAACGAGCAGTACTTC. Amino acid sequence: CATSRDLGNEQYF.